This record looks at one T cell receptor (beta chain) sequence and its context. Its antigen is as yet unknown. The record originates from a study of long-term antiretroviral therapy in people with HIV. In the study overall: By about a decade, the earliest samples predate the 2015 immediate-ART recommendation.

At least two post-ART and at least one pre-ART PBMC sample were available for each donor. Overall study findings and caveats: HIV repertoires covered narrower CDR3 length ranges than controls did.

Germline V gene sequence: CDR1 MNHNY, CDR2 SVGAGI (reference sequence). V lost 9 bases to trimming and J lost 5 bases; unmatched junction nucleotides: 16. The CDR3 consists of 15 residues. At survey level, the immunoSEQ assay was run in its v3.0 version. TCRdb keeps only in-frame clones here, not all; method: immunoSEQ multiplex PCR. The sample includes nearly 30,000 clones, more than 80% seen only once; the top ten take roughly 8.6%. This chain links TRBV6-6 with TRBJ2-7; TRBD1 aligns across 7 bases. Sequences were derived from unsorted PBMCs, sampled 3.2 years before starting antiretroviral therapy. This sequence originates from a man aged 45-65 years with HIV. CDR3 in DNA: TGTGCCAGTCATCCCGGCGACAGGGTAGGGGACGAGCAGTACTTC. Residues: CASHPGDRVGDEQYF.